A selection of T cell receptor beta chains follows, all from one sample in a study of cytomegalovirus exposure and HLA in healthy donors. Profiled with immunoSEQ multiplex PCR; TCRdb holds only in-frame clones, not every one. This sample has more than 90,000 clones, with about 70% found just once. The sequencing input was PBMCs. These receptors were obtained from a man aged 25-45 years in good health and CMV-seropositive. Both conserved end residues are part of each CDR3. Each record gives: V gene, J gene, CDR3 protein.

V: TRBV6-5; J: TRBJ2-7; CDR3: CASSSGTQGATYEQYF
V: TRBV7-9; J: TRBJ1-2; CDR3: CASSPIDRGRGYTF
V: TRBV25-1; J: TRBJ2-6; CDR3: CASSDLRDSGANVLTF
V: TRBV7-9; J: TRBJ2-3; CDR3: CASSLSSASTDTQYF
V: TRBV7-9; J: .; CDR3: CASSSTSGGTSYEQYF
V: TRBV14; J: TRBJ2-1; CDR3: CASSHLASGGAWEQFF
V: TRBV11-2; J: TRBJ2-1; CDR3: CASSLGTNNEQFF
V: TRBV5-4; J: TRBJ2-1; CDR3: CASSFRAGRGNEQFF
V: TRBV28; J: TRBJ1-6; CDR3: CASHTYGGSESPLHF
V: TRBV4-1; J: TRBJ1-4; CDR3: CASSGRTGNEKLFF
V: TRBV7-9; J: TRBJ2-2; CDR3: CASSLATGTNTGELFF
V: TRBV10-3; J: TRBJ2-3; CDR3: CAISELAGDTDTQYF
V: TRBV9; J: TRBJ2-1; CDR3: CASSVATGASGGAHEQFF
V: TRBV13; J: TRBJ2-1; CDR3: CASSPRTLAYNEQFF
V: TRBV5-6; J: TRBJ1-2; CDR3: CASSLDLGRYGYTF
V: TRBV9; J: TRBJ2-2; CDR3: CASGSGGRYPGELFF
V: TRBV7-6; J: TRBJ1-1; CDR3: CASSLSSGKPYTEAFF
V: TRBV5-1; J: TRBJ1-2; CDR3: CASSPPGQNYGYTF
V: TRBV19; J: TRBJ2-7; CDR3: CASSPGGAFYEQYF
V: TRBV4-1; J: TRBJ2-6; CDR3: CASSQEMRSGANVLTF
V: TRBV5-1; J: TRBJ2-3; CDR3: CASSSSSASTDTQYF
V: TRBV7-9; J: TRBJ2-4; CDR3: CSSSLLAGGQNIQYF
V: TRBV9; J: TRBJ2-5; CDR3: CASSVGASGGVETQYF
V: TRBV30; J: TRBJ1-3; CDR3: CAWSRTDGNTIYF
V: TRBV2; J: TRBJ2-7; CDR3: CASSGGRGQNEQYF
V: TRBV5-6; J: TRBJ1-1; CDR3: CASSGDRGYTEAFF
V: TRBV5-4; J: TRBJ2-2; CDR3: CASSFQGNTGELFF
V: TRBV11-2; J: TRBJ2-7; CDR3: CASSPLILAGGTDEQYF
V: TRBV9; J: TRBJ1-2; CDR3: CASSVVGGRGYTF
V: TRBV10-3; J: TRBJ1-4; CDR3: CAISDDINEKLFF
V: TRBV6-6; J: TRBJ1-1; CDR3: CASSPQGTEAFF
V: TRBV30; J: TRBJ2-7; CDR3: CAWSAFGGRYEQYF
V: TRBV12-5; J: TRBJ1-1; CDR3: CASGWGQGMNTEAFF
V: TRBV18; J: TRBJ2-2; CDR3: CASSPSGSDTGELFF
V: TRBV2; J: TRBJ1-4; CDR3: CASIQNPGEKLFF
V: TRBV6-1; J: TRBJ1-5; CDR3: CASSEALPGQYSNQPQHF
V: TRBV7-2; J: TRBJ2-7; CDR3: CASSLLTGGYYEQYF